This TCR beta chain was documented in a study of cytomegalovirus exposure and HLA in healthy donors. Study results and caveats: Evidence from a later analysis indicated that most CMV-associated TCR beta chains looked HLA-restricted.

Regarding this clone: What it recognizes is unknown.

The CDR3 covers 12 residues. With V trimmed by 11 bases and J by 5 bases, 8 bases remained unmatched. Germline CDR1 reads MDHEN; CDR2 reads SYDVKM. Amplification used 60 Vbeta primers and 13 Jbeta primers. Profiling relied on immunoSEQ multiplex PCR, and the TCRdb table lists in-frame clones only, not all of them. Here the sample spans 150,000 to 180,000 clones, around 82% being singletons. The sequence was collected from a woman aged 45 to 65 in good health and CMV-seropositive. Sequencing was carried out using PBMCs. J is TRBJ2-7 and V is TRBV28; 8 bases map to TRBD1. CDR3 amino acids: CAAQGVDHEQYF. CDR3 DNA sequence: TGTGCCGCACAGGGGGTTGACCACGAGCAGTACTTC.